This T cell receptor (beta chain) was captured in a study of identical twins (dated by TCRdb to the mid-2010s). Study-level background: The study deep-sequenced TCR alpha and beta repertoires from monozygotic twins, unrelated adults of various ages and cord blood to test whether fetal clonotypes persist. Replicate twin experiments were performed at different times using different library preparation protocols to rule out contamination. Here is what the overall study found, with its caveats: Compared with coincidental sharing between unrelated individuals, out-of-frame TCR alpha sequences shared between twins had an excess of sequences with low generation probability. Fewer insertions were carried by abundant cord blood beta clonotypes, a similar but weaker trend appeared in young adult naive repertoires, and no such trend appeared in memory repertoires. In beta out-of-frame sequences, excess twin sharing was weaker, because having fewer shared sequences lowered the signal-to-noise ratio. Because the same donors could not be followed over many years, the conclusions depended on cross-sectional statistical analysis. Recombination models systematically underestimated out-of-frame TCR alpha sharing in monozygotic twins but agreed with sharing between unrelated individuals. Zero-insertion analyses could be partly confounded by invariant T cells such as MAIT and iNKT, although diverse VJ usage argued against such confounding for most clonotypes.

This clonotype was seen ten or more times. Its antigen remains unidentified. Base quality data are lacking; no much larger clone is found one base away. Every donor in the study was a healthy Caucasian. Three pairs of female monozygotic twins, all aged roughly 18 to 30 years, made up the twin cohort. Using Miltenyi CD45RO+ enrichment and human naive T-cell isolation kits, memory (CD45RO+) and naive T cells were isolated from PBMC. The CDR3 numbers 15 residues from cysteine through phenylalanine. Just CDR3 DNA is preserved here, 45 bases in frame from base 1. The junction shows trimming of 1 base on V and 6 bases on J, plus 13 bases between the germline ends. Receptors were amplified or captured by 5' RACE. The sequencing machine was an Illumina HiSeq 2000. A universal primer binding site was introduced by template switching, and a unique molecular identifier was present in the final cDNA, enabling accurate counting of TCR cDNA molecules. Specific primers in the conserved constant-segment region were used to synthesize first-strand cDNA for TCR alpha and beta chains. To control for contamination, each cDNA library was double barcoded with a SMART-Mk sample barcode plus Illumina barcodes. TruSeq adapter sequences along with Illumina sample barcodes were introduced in two successive PCR steps. TCR alpha and beta cDNA libraries were sequenced on the Illumina HiSeq platform with custom primers. Per the original workflow: MiGEC was used to process raw reads and extract unique molecular identifiers, and MiXCR was used to find CDR3 positions. For each individual, recombination models were inferred using an EM algorithm with the repgenHMM and IGoR tools. Shared clonotype analysis was performed with the tcR package in R, normalizing sharing by the product of cloneset sizes. To study raw recombination free of thymic and clonal selection effects, out-of-frame nonproductive sequences were analyzed. Starting from the raw public reads, TCRdb applied fastp trimming at Q25, assembled clones with MiXCR and retained in-frame beta chains. Each entry is one CDR3 protein sequence, shown with its most common DNA and genes. Here the V and J calls rest on TCRdb's processing, not on the authors' analysis. The sample data list 200,000 to 250,000 distinct CDR3 sequences, and 7% of these were observed just once. Jointly, the top ten make up roughly 3.4% of the sample.

The same data also contributed to another study, on yellow fever vaccine responses in identical twins. The second paper further reports: The T cell response to vaccination in identical twins was reported by the authors to appear partly convergent and partly personalized. In the study, vaccine-responding T cell clones were precisely tracked in identical twins.

Material: memory (CD45RO+) T cells sorted from blood. The sample's cell subset or site label, decoded: CD45RO+ enriched T cells. This clonotype was obtained from a woman under 30 in good health. The V and J genes are TRBV12-3 or TRBV12-4 and TRBJ2-1; the D gene is unclear. The CDR3 protein: CASSLGTPSSNEQFF. The sequenced DNA is TGTGCCAGCAGTTTAGGGACCCCCTCTAGCAATGAGCAGTTCTTC.